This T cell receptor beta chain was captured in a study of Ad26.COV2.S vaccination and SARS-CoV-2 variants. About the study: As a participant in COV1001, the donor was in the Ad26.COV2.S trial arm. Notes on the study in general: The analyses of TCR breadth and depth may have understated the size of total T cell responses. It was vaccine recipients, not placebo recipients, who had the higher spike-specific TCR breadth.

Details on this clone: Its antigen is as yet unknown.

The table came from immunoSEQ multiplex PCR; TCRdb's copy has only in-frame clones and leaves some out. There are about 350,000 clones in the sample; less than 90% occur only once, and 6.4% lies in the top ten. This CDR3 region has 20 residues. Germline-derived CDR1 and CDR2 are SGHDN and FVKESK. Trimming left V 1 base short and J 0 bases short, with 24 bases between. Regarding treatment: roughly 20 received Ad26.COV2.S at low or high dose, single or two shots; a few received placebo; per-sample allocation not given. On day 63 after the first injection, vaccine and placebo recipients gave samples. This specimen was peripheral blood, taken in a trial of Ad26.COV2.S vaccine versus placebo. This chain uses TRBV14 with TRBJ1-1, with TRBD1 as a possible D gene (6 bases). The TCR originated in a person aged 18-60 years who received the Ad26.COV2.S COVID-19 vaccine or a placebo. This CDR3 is CASSQAPLPLDSTLNTEAFF. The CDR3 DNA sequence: TGTGCCAGCAGCCAAGCGCCGCTGCCTCTGGACAGTACGTTGAACACTGAAGCTTTCTTT.